This T cell receptor beta chain was identified in a study of identical twins. CDR3 length: 14 residues. Germline V CDR1 and CDR2: LGHNA, YNFKEQ. V was pared by 0 bases and J by 2 bases, with 8 bases between. TCRdb re-called the 5' RACE reads with MiXCR, one entry per CDR3 protein. The sample has approximately 410,000 distinct CDR3 sequences; approximately 17% are singletons. Sequenced sample: naive T cells sorted from blood. The chain recombines TRBV4-2 with TRBJ2-7; D unclear. This TCR came from a man aged 45-65 years in good health. CDR3 DNA sequence: TGTGCCAGCAGCCAAGATGGCAGTACCTACGAGCAGTACTTC. Its protein product is CASSQDGSTYEQYF.